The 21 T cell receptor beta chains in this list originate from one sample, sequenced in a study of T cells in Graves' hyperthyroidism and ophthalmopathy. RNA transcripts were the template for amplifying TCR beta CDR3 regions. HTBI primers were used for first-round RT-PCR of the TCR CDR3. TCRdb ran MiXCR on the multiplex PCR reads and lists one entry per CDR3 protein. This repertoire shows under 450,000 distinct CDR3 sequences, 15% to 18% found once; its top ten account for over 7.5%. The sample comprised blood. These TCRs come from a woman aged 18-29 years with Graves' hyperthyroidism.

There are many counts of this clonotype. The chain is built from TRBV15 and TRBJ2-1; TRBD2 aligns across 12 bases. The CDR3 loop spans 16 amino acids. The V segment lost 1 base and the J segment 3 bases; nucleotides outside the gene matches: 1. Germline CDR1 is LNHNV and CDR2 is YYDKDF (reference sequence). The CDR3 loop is CATSRGTSGNYNEQFF. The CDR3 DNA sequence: TGTGCCACCAGCAGAGGGACTAGCGGGAACTACAATGAGCAGTTCTTC.

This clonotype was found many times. The CDR3 spells CASSRQQGAGHEQYF. The CDR3 DNA sequence: TGTGCCAGCAGCCGCCAACAGGGGGCGGGCCACGAGCAGTACTTC. The chain employs TRBV7-8 and TRBJ2-7; 9 bases line up with TRBD1. CDR3 length: 15 residues. V lost 5 bases, J lost 5 bases, and 10 bases stayed unmatched. Looked up from germline, CDR1 is SGHVS and CDR2 is FQNEAQ.

CDR3 coding DNA: TGTGCCAGCAGGGGTTCCGGGACAGGGGGGGGTGAGCAGTTCTTC. Its translation is CASRGSGTGGGEQFF. The chain couples TRBV6-1 to TRBJ2-1; TRBD1 matches 11 bases. V was pared by 6 bases and J by 9 bases, with 10 bases of the junction left unmatched. The CDR3 runs 15 residues. The germline CDR1 and CDR2 sequences are MNHNS and SASEGT.

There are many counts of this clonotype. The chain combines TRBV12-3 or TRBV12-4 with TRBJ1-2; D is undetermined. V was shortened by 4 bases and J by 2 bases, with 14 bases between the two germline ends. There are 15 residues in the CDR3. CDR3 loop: CASSSTEAANYGYTF. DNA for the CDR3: TGTGCCAGCAGTTCGACTGAGGCGGCGAACTATGGCTACACCTTC.

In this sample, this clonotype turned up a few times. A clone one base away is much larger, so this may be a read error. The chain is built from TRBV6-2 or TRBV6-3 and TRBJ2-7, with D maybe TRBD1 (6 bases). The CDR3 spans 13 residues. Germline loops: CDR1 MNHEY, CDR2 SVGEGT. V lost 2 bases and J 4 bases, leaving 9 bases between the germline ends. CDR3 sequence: CASSYRTAYEQYF. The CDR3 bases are TGTGCCAGCAGTTACAGGACAGCATACGAGCAGTACTTC.

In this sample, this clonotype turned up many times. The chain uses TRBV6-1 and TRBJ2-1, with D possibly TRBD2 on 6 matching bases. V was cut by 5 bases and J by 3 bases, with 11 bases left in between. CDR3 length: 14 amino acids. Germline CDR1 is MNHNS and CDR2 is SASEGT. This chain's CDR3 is CASSRQAGYNEQFF. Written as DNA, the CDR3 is TGTGCCAGCAGTCGACAAGCGGGCTACAATGAGCAGTTCTTC.

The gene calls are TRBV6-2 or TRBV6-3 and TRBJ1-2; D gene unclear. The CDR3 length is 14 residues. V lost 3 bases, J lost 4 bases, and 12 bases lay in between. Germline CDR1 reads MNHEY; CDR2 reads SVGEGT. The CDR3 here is CASSYSPDFYGYTF. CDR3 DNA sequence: TGTGCCAGCAGTTATTCCCCCGACTTCTATGGCTACACCTTC.

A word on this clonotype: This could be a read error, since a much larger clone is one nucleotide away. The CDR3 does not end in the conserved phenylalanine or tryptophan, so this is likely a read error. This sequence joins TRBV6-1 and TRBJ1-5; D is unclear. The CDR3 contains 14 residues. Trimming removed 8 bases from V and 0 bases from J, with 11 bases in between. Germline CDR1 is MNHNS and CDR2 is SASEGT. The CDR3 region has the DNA TGTGCCAGCCATCCGGCTAGTAGCAATCAGCCCCAGCATCTT. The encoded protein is CASHPASSNQPQHL.

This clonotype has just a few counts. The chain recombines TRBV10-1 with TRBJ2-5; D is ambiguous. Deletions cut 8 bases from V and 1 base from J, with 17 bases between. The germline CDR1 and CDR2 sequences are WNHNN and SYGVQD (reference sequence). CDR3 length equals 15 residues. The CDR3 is CASHWKPPSQETQYF. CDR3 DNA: TGCGCCAGCCACTGGAAACCTCCCTCCCAAGAGACCCAGTACTTC.

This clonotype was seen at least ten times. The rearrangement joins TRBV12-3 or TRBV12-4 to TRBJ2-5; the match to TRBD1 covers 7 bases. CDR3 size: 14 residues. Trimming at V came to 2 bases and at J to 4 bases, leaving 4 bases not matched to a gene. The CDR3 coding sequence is TGTGCCAGCAGTTTACGGACAGGTGCAGAGACCCAGTACTTC. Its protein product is CASSLRTGAETQYF.

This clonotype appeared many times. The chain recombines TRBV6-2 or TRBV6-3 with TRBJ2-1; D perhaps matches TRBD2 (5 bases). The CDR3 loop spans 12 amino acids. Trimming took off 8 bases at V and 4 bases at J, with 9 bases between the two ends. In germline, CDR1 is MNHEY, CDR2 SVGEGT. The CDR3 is CASRLSYNEQFF. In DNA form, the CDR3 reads TGTGCCAGCCGACTAAGTTACAATGAGCAGTTCTTC.

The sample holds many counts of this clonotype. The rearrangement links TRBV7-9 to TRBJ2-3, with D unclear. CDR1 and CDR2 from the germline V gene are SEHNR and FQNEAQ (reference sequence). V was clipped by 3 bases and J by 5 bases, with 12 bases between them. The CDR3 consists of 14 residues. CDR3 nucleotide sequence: TGTGCCAGCAGCTTCGGGTTTCGAGAAGATACGCAGTATTTT. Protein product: CASSFGFREDTQYF.

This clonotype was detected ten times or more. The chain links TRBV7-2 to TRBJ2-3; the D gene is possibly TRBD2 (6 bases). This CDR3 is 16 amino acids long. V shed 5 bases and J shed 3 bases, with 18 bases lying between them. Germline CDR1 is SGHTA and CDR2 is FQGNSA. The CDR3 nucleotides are TGTGCCAGCAGCACCTGGGACTTATCCAAAACAGATACGCAGTATTTT. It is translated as CASSTWDLSKTDTQYF.

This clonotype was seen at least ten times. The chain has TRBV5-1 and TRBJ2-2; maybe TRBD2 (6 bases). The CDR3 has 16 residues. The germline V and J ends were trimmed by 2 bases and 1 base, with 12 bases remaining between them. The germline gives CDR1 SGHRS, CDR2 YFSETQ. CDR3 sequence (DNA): TGCGCCAGCAGCTTCGGCGCGGGGAAGAACACCGGGGAGCTGTTTTTT. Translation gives CASSFGAGKNTGELFF. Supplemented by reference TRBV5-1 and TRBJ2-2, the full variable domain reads KAGVTQTPRYLIKTRGQQVTLSCSPISGHRSVSWYQQTPGQGLQFLFEYFSETQRNKGNFPGRFSGRQFSNSRSEMNVSTLELGDSALYLCASSFGAGKNTGELFFGEGSRLTVL.

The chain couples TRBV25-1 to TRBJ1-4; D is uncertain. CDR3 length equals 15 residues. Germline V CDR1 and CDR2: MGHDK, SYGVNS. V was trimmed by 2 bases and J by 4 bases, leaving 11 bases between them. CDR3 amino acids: CASSETNRHNEKLFF. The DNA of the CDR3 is TGTGCCAGCAGTGAAACCAACCGCCATAATGAAAAACTGTTTTTT.

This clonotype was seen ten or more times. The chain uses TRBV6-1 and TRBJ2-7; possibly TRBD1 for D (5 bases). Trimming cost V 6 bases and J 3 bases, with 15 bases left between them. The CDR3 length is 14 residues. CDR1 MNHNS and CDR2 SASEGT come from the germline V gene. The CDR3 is CASSPDSSLYEQYF. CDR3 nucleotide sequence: TGTGCCAGCAGCCCCGACAGTTCCCTCTACGAGCAGTACTTC.

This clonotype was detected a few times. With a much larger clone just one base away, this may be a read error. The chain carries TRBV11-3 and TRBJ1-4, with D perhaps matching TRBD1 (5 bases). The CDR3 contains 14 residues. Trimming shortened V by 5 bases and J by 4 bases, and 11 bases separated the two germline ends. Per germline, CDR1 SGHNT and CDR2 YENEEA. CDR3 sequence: CASSTGGINEKLFF. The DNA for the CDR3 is TGTGCCAGCAGCACGGGGGGAATTAATGAAAAACTGTTTTTT.

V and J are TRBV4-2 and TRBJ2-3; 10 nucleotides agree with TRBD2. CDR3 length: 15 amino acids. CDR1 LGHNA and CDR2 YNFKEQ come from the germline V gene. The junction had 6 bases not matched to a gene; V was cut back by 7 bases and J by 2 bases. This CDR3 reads CASKSGREHTDTQYF. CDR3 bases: TGTGCCAGCAAGAGCGGGAGGGAACACACAGATACGCAGTATTTT.

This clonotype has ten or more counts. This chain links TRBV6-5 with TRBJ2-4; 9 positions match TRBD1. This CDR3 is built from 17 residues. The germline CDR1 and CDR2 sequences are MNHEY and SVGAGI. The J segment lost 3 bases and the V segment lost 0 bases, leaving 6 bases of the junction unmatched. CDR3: CASSYSPKTGGKNIQYF. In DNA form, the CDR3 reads TGTGCCAGCAGTTACTCGCCGAAGACAGGGGGCAAAAACATTCAGTACTTC.

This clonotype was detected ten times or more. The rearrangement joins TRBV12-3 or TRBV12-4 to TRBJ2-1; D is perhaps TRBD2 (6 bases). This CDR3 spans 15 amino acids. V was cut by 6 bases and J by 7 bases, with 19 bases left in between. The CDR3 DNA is TGTGCCAGCAGCTCGGGGGAGTGGGTAGGTAATGAGCAGTTCTTC. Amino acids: CASSSGEWVGNEQFF.

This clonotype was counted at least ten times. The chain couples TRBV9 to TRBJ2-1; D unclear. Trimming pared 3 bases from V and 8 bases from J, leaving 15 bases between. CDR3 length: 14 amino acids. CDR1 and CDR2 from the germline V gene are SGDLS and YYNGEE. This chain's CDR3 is CASSAARSVDEQFF. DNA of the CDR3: TGTGCCAGCAGCGCAGCGAGGAGTGTGGATGAGCAGTTCTTC. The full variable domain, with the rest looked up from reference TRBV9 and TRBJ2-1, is DSGVTQTPKHLITATGQRVTLRCSPRSGDLSVYWYQQSLDQGLQFLIQYYNGEERAKGNILERFSAQQFPDLHSELNLSSLELGDSALYFCASSAARSVDEQFFGPGTRLTVL.